Detailed here is one T cell receptor beta chain. The antigen remains unidentified. Stated time point: newly diagnosed GD, antithyroid drugs for less than 3 months. PBMCs provided the RNA from which the TCR library was made. There are 14 residues in the CDR3. V lost 7 bases to trimming and J lost 5 bases, with 15 bases between them. Germline V gene data show CDR1 as MNHEY and CDR2 as SMNVEV (reference sequence). These data belong to a study of regulatory T cells in long-lasting Graves disease. Overall study findings and caveats: TRBV28, TRBJ1-2 and TRBJ2-5 emerged as the favored segments in persistent disease.

Investigators prepared the TCR beta libraries by applying iRepertoire HTBI primers and Arm-PCR of CDR3 regions. TCRdb analysed the multiplex PCR reads with MiXCR anew, one entry per CDR3 protein. The sample consists of 350,000 to 450,000 distinct CDR3 sequences, over 12% of them appearing once. This sample also appeared in a second study, on T cells in Graves' hyperthyroidism and ophthalmopathy.

This specimen consisted of peripheral blood mononuclear cells (PBMCs), obtained at new diagnosis, from a patient treated with antithyroid drugs. This rearrangement joins TRBV27 to TRBJ2-1; D remains ambiguous. The source is a woman in her 40s with Graves disease. CDR3 in amino acids: CASMALQLHNEQFF. The DNA for the CDR3 is TGTGCCAGCATGGCCCTCCAGCTGCACAATGAGCAGTTCTTC.